Sequencing of this T cell receptor beta chain was carried out in a study of blood T cells in healthy people across ages. Study-level points and caveats: Using unsorted PBMCs precluded a conclusive naive versus antigen-experienced comparison. Naive CD4+ cells and diversity were both higher in long-lived donors than in aged donors.

Notes on this clonotype: Its antigen remains unknown.

A second about 7 to 11 cycle PCR used barcoded and J-beta primers. TCRdb fed the 5' RACE reads into MiXCR, producing one record per CDR3 protein. The repertoire has approximately 690,000 distinct CDR3 sequences, approximately 59% of them found once; the top ten carry roughly 34%. Isolation yielded PBMCs, at least 7 million per sample, in every case. V shed 2 bases and J 0 bases; nucleotides not matched to a gene: 6. The CDR3 runs 16 residues. Germline CDR1 reads SGHTA; CDR2 reads FQGNSA. The genes are TRBV7-2 and TRBJ1-2; 7 bases are a match to TRBD1. The clonotype was recovered from a man aged 55 to 70 in good health. The sample taken for sequencing was blood. CDR3 coding DNA: TGTGCCAGCAGCTTACCCCGGGACAGACCTAACTATGGCTACACCTTC. Amino acid sequence: CASSLPRDRPNYGYTF.